These 10 T cell receptor beta chains originate from one sample sequenced in a study of control samples from healthy donors and cancer patients. Assay used: immunoSEQ multiplex PCR; TCRdb lists only in-frame clones, some missing. The data contain about 50,000 clones, nearly 95% of them singletons. Sequencing was performed on PBMCs. The receptors come from a woman in her forties or fifties with head and neck cancer.

V and J are TRBV28 and TRBJ1-2, with 9 positions matching TRBD1. Germline V gene lookup returns CDR1 MDHEN and CDR2 SYDVKM. The J segment lost 2 bases and the V segment lost 1 base, leaving 5 bases of the junction unmatched. This CDR3 has 16 residues. This CDR3 is CASSLSLGQGNYGYTF. The CDR3, as DNA: TGTGCCAGCAGTTTATCCCTAGGACAGGGGAACTATGGCTACACCTTC.

This rearrangement joins TRBV6-5 to TRBJ1-2, with 8 bases aligning to TRBD1. Germline V gives CDR1 MNHEY, CDR2 SVGAGI. This CDR3 is 14 amino acids long. The V segment lost 4 bases and the J segment 8 bases; nucleotides outside the gene matches: 9. The CDR3 DNA is TGTGCCAGCAGTTTCCTAGACAGGGGACGAGGCTACACCTTC. Its translation is CASSFLDRGRGYTF.

The rearrangement links TRBV7-9 to TRBJ1-2; a possible D gene is TRBD1 (5 bases). Germline V gene sequence: CDR1 SEHNR, CDR2 FQNEAQ (reference sequence). Trimming left V 11 bases short and J 1 base short, with 20 bases between. CDR3 length equals 15 residues. CDR3 sequence: CASLDSENLNYGYTF. For the CDR3, the DNA is TGTGCCTCCCTAGACAGTGAGAATCTTAACTATGGCTACACCTTC.

V usage is TRBV28 and J usage is TRBJ2-2; 9 bases agree with TRBD1. From germline, CDR1 is MDHEN and CDR2 SYDVKM. CDR3 size: 17 residues. V lost 3 bases, J lost 0 bases, and 5 bases stayed unmatched. The DNA of the CDR3 is TGTGCCAGCAGTTTCCCGCGACAGGGGGCGAACACCGGGGAGCTGTTTTTT. Its translation: CASSFPRQGANTGELFF.

This sequence joins TRBV2 and TRBJ2-7, with 7 bases identical to TRBD2. J was trimmed by 3 bases and V by 5 bases; bases with no gene match: 10. The CDR3 loop spans 15 amino acids. Germline V gene lookup returns CDR1 SNHLY and CDR2 FYNNEI. CDR3 bases: TGTGCCAGCAGTAGCAACCGGGACTACTACTACGAGCAGTACTTC. Protein product: CASSSNRDYYYEQYF. The full variable domain, in which reference TRBV2 and TRBJ2-7 provide the parts outside the CDR3, is EPEVTQTPSHQVTQMGQEVILRCVPISNHLYFYWYRQILGQKVEFLVSFYNNEISEKSEIFDDQFSVERPDGSNFTLKIRSTKLEDSAMYFCASSSNRDYYYEQYFGPGTRLTVT.

The chain recombines TRBV3-1 (or the pseudogene TRBV3-2) with TRBJ2-7, with D possibly matching TRBD1 (5 bases). CDR3 length: 14 residues. CDR1 is LGHDT and CDR2 is YNNKEL in the germline V gene (reference sequence). V was clipped by 4 bases and J by 7 bases, with 17 bases between them. The CDR3 DNA is TGTGCCAGCAGCCCGAGAGACAGCCCCTTGGAGCAGTACTTC. Residues: CASSPRDSPLEQYF.

The J gene is TRBJ1-1, the V gene TRBV29-1; the D is unclear. CDR1 is SQVTM, CDR2 ANQGSEA, per germline. CDR3 length: 14 amino acids. With 4 bases removed from V and 2 bases from J, the gap between germline ends came to 14 bases. The CDR3 nucleotides read TGCAGCGTTGCCGCCTTCACTTACAACACTGAAGCTTTCTTT. This gives the protein CSVAAFTYNTEAFF.

This clone is a singleton in its sample. The chain joins TRBV5-5 to TRBJ2-7, with 11 nucleotides matching TRBD1. Germline lookup yields CDR1 SGHKS and CDR2 YYEKEE (reference sequence). V dropped 5 bases and J dropped 3; count of bases not matched to a gene: 4. The CDR3 contains 14 residues. Here the CDR3 reads CASSVGTGGYEQYF. As DNA, the CDR3 is TGTGCCAGCAGTGTCGGGACAGGGGGCTACGAGCAGTACTTC.

J is TRBJ1-1 and V is TRBV4-1; 8 nucleotides match TRBD1. J gave up 0 bases and V 4 bases, and 4 bases lay outside the gene matches. The CDR3 runs to 15 residues. Germline CDR1 is MGHRA and CDR2 is YSYEKL. Here the CDR3 reads CASSRGQGVNTEAFF. CDR3 in DNA: TGCGCCAGCAGCCGAGGACAGGGAGTGAACACTGAAGCTTTCTTT.

V is TRBV6-5 and J is TRBJ1-6, with D possibly being TRBD1 (5 bases). Trimming removed 5 bases at V and 10 bases at J, with 18 bases between. Germline CDR1 is MNHEY and CDR2 is SVGAGI. The CDR3 extends over 15 amino acids. This CDR3 is CASSPKGDSGSPLHF. The CDR3 DNA reads as TGTGCCAGCAGTCCCAAAGGGGATAGCGGATCACCCCTCCACTTT.